This entry concerns a single T cell receptor beta chain. The data are from a study of blood T cell repertoires in COVID-19. Produced via immunoSEQ multiplex PCR; TCRdb's table is partial and in-frame only. The sample includes about 160,000 clones, less than 85% of them seen just once. Source material: peripheral blood. This receptor was identified in a woman aged 55 to 70 with COVID-19, enrolled during active disease.

CDR3 nucleotide sequence: TGTGCCAGCAGCTTGCGCTTGGTGACCGGGGAGCTGTTTTTT. It encodes CASSLRLVTGELFF. The chain carries TRBV6-5 and TRBJ2-2; no clear D. Trimming pared 6 bases from V and 5 bases from J, leaving 13 bases between. CDR3 size: 14 residues. Germline loops: CDR1 MNHEY, CDR2 SVGAGI.